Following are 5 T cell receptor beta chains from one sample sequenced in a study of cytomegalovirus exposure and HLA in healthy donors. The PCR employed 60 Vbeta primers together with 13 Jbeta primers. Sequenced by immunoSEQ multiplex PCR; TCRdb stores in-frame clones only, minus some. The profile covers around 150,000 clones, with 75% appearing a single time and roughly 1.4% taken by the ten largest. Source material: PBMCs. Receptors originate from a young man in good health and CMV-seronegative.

The CDR3 DNA reads as TGCGCCAGCAGCTTACAGAGAGGGGACAGCGAGCAGTACTTC. Its translation: CASSLQRGDSEQYF. The chain carries TRBV5-1 and TRBJ2-7, with 7 nucleotides matching TRBD1. Germline-derived CDR1 and CDR2 are SGHRS and YFSETQ. The CDR3 is made up of 14 amino acids. Germline trimming cut 2 bases from V and 6 bases from J; bases unmatched to any gene: 8.

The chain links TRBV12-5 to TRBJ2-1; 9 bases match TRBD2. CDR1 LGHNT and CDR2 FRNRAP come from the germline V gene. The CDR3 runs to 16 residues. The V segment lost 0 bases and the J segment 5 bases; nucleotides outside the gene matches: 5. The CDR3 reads CASGLVISGRNNEQFF. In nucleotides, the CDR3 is TGTGCTAGTGGTTTGGTAATTAGCGGGAGAAACAATGAGCAGTTCTTC.

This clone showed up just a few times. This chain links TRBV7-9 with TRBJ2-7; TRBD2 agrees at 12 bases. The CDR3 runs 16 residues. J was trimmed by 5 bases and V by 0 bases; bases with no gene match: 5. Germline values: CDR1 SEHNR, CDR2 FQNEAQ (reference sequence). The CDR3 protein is CASSLARLAGDDEQYF. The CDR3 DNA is TGTGCCAGCAGCTTAGCCCGACTAGCGGGAGACGACGAGCAGTACTTC.

The CDR3, as DNA: TGCAGCGTTCGGAGACAGCCGACTAGCGGGAGGCCCGATGAGCAGTTCTTC. Its protein is CSVRRQPTSGRPDEQFF. The V and J genes are TRBV29-1 and TRBJ2-1, with 13 bases aligning to TRBD2. J gave up 8 bases and V 5 bases, and 15 bases lay outside the gene matches. The germline CDR1 and CDR2 sequences are SQVTM and ANQGSEA. This CDR3 is built from 17 residues.

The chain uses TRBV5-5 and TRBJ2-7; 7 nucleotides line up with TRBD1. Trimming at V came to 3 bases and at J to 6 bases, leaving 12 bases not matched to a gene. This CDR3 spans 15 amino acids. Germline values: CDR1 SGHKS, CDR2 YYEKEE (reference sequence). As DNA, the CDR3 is TGTGCCAGCAGCTATCCAAGGACAGGCCCGACCGAGCAGTACTTC. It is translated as CASSYPRTGPTEQYF.